The sequence of this T cell receptor (beta chain) was determined in a study of T cell responses to AZD1222 COVID-19 vaccine. Study-wide results and limits: Among spike-specific TCRs, nearly half reportedly target unmutated variant regions.

Of note for this clone: Its specificity is not known.

The length of the CDR3 is 15 residues. The germline V gene encodes CDR1 ENHRY and CDR2 SYGVKD. V was trimmed by 6 bases and J by 2 bases, leaving 14 bases between them. Only in-frame clones appear in the TCRdb table, and some are missing; sequencing was by immunoSEQ multiplex PCR. The sample shows roughly 100,000 clones, roughly 86% of them seen only once. The chain links TRBV10-3 to TRBJ1-3; the D gene is possibly TRBD1 (6 bases). The specimen was peripheral blood, collected on day 0 of AZD1222 vaccination. The TCR comes from an adult in good health. This CDR3 reads CAIRPAGAAGNTIYF. CDR3 nucleotides: TGTGCCATCAGGCCAGCGGGGGCGGCTGGAAACACCATATATTTT.